This entry is about one TCR beta chain. The sample comes from a study of cytomegalovirus exposure and HLA in healthy donors. Study background: Assignment to the Caucasian-associated ancestry cluster applied to over 70% of the approximately 400 genotyped donors.

13 Jbeta primers and 60 Vbeta primers were used for the PCR. Profiled with immunoSEQ multiplex PCR; TCRdb holds only in-frame clones, not every one. Among about 130,000 clones listed, roughly two thirds were seen once. Donors consisted of healthy bone marrow donors. CDR1 and CDR2 (germline): SGHRS, YFSETQ. CDR3 length: 16 residues. V lost 4 bases to trimming and J lost 4 bases; unmatched junction nucleotides: 9. Sample: PBMCs. The J gene is TRBJ1-5, the V gene TRBV5-1; 9 bases map to TRBD1. The sequence derives from a man aged 25-45 years in good health and CMV-seropositive. CDR3 DNA: TGCGCCAGCAGCCCTGGGACAGGGTCCGGGAATCAGCCCCAGCATTTT. This encodes CASSPGTGSGNQPQHF.